One T cell receptor beta chain is described in this entry. Its cognate antigen is unknown. TCRdb re-called the reads with MiXCR, one entry per CDR3 protein. The table shows some 320,000 distinct CDR3 sequences, with about 27% occurring only once. This entry is derived from a study of T cell repertoires in cytomegalovirus infection. Across the whole study: Alongside well-studied HLA-B-restricted CMV epitopes, recently identified HLA-C-restricted CMV epitopes were also used. CMV infection plus the matching HLA type was flagged by public TCR beta signatures.

Findings of the study overall: HLA-C-restricted CMV clonotypes gave the most frequent clonotype in two of eight donors. People with CMV and the relevant HLA were identified by cumulative public TCR beta family frequency.

V lost 3 bases and J 4 bases, leaving 14 bases between the germline ends. The CDR3 runs 14 residues. Germline CDR1 reads SGHNT; CDR2 reads YYREEE (reference sequence). This clonotype was sampled from a human donor in good health (CMV status not recorded). Some clones in this sample may be carry-over from other donors' samples. Sequencing was performed on cultured PBMCs, taken from culture after CMV antigen stimulation. The rearrangement uses TRBV5-4 and TRBJ2-7; a possible D gene is TRBD2 (6 bases). This chain's CDR3 is CASSSGTSLYEQYF. The CDR3 DNA is TGTGCCAGCAGCTCCGGGACTTCACTTTACGAGCAGTACTTC. Supplemented by reference TRBV5-4 and TRBJ2-7, the full variable domain reads ETGVTQSPTHLIKTRGQQVTLRCSSQSGHNTVSWYQQALGQGPQFIFQYYREEENGRGNFPPRFSGLQFPNYSSELNVNALELDDSALYLCASSSGTSLYEQYFGPGTRLTVT.